One and the same sample provided the 23 T cell receptor beta chains below, sequenced in a study of CD8 T cells in ankylosing spondylitis. TCRdb reprocessed the 5' RACE reads via MiXCR and lists one record per CDR3 protein. Counted here are around 130,000 distinct CDR3 sequences, roughly 15% occurring once; the ten biggest clones make up 2.5% to 3.5%. Sequencing used blood, either unsorted or a sorted T cell fraction (not recorded which). Source of these receptors: a female donor with ankylosing spondylitis or in good health (not recorded which).

The V call is TRBV18, the J call TRBJ2-3; D remains unclear. Germline V lookup: CDR1 KGHSH, CDR2 LQKENI. The CDR3 is made up of 14 amino acids. Trimming removed 3 bases from V and 3 bases from J, with 10 bases in between. The CDR3 nucleotides are TGTGCCAGCTCACCCGCCCCTCGGACAGATACGCAGTATTTT. This translates into CASSPAPRTDTQYF.

In its sample, this clonotype was seen a few times. V and J are TRBV25-1 and TRBJ2-7; D is uncertain. Per the germline V gene, CDR1 is MGHDK and CDR2 is SYGVNS. V was shortened by 3 bases and J by 0 bases, with 6 bases between the two germline ends. There are 13 residues in the CDR3. The CDR3 nucleotides read TGTGCCAGCAGTGAGGGCATCTCCTACGAGCAGTACTTC. Translating it yields CASSEGISYEQYF.

This clonotype was counted many times. V gene TRBV3-1 combines with J gene TRBJ2-1, with 12 bases lining up with TRBD2. Germline CDR1 and CDR2: LGHDT and YNNKEL (reference sequence). The CDR3 extends over 18 amino acids. V trimming: 2 bases; J trimming: 4 bases; junction bases outside the gene matches: 9. In DNA, the CDR3 is TGTGCCAGCAGCCAACGTAGGACTAGCGGGGCAATTTACAATGAGCAGTTCTTC. Residues: CASSQRRTSGAIYNEQFF.

The CDR3 bases are TGTGCCAGCAGCCCCTCAGGAGCGTTGGGCAATCAGCCCCAGCATTTT. Translated, it gives CASSPSGALGNQPQHF. The rearrangement links TRBV7-8 to TRBJ1-5; D not certain. CDR1 SGHVS and CDR2 FQNEAQ come from the germline V gene. The germline V and J ends were trimmed by 5 bases and 2 bases, with 16 bases remaining between them. This CDR3 has 16 amino acids.

V is TRBV7-2 and J is TRBJ2-5, with 11 bases identical to TRBD2. The V gene end was trimmed by 5 bases and the J gene end by 4 bases; junction bases not matched to a gene: 3. This CDR3 is built from 14 residues. Germline assignment: CDR1 SGHTA and CDR2 FQGNSA. CDR3 bases: TGTGCCAGCAGCCCGACTAGCGGGGCAGAGACCCAGTACTTC. Translating it yields CASSPTSGAETQYF. The variable domain in full, completed from reference TRBV7-2 and TRBJ2-5, reads GAGVSQSPSNKVTEKGKDVELRCDPISGHTALYWYRQSLGQGLEFLIYFQGNSAPDKSGLPSDRFSAERTGGSVSTLTIQRTQQEDSAVYLCASSPTSGAETQYFGPGTRLLVL.

This chain joins TRBV3-1 and TRBJ1-4, with TRBD1 matching over 9 bases. CDR3 length: 14 residues. Germline assignment: CDR1 LGHDT and CDR2 YNNKEL (reference sequence). Trimming cost V 5 bases and J 7 bases; bases outside gene matches: 5. CDR3 bases: TGTGCCAGCAGCTCTAGACAGGGGGTTGAAAAACTGTTTTTT. Its protein is CASSSRQGVEKLFF.

This clonotype was counted ten times or more. This chain links TRBV12-3 or TRBV12-4 with TRBJ2-7; 9 positions agree with TRBD1. V was clipped by 6 bases and J by 3 bases; unmatched bases: 9. The CDR3 sequence is 15 residues long. CDR3 in DNA: TGTGCCAGCAGCCCACGGACAGGGGACCTCTACGAGCAGTACTTC. Residues: CASSPRTGDLYEQYF.

The chain employs TRBV7-3 and TRBJ1-5; weak D call: TRBD1 (5 bases). There are 13 residues in the CDR3. The V and J ends lost 5 bases and 6 bases respectively, with 11 bases between them. Germline V lookup: CDR1 SGHTA, CDR2 FQGTGA. The CDR3 loop is CASSPDKGQPQHF. The CDR3 DNA sequence: TGTGCCAGCAGCCCGGACAAGGGTCAGCCCCAGCATTTT.

V and J are TRBV5-1 and TRBJ1-4; 7 bases line up with TRBD1. CDR1 is SGHRS and CDR2 is YFSETQ in the germline V gene. The CDR3 spans 13 residues. Trimming at V came to 4 bases and at J to 4 bases, leaving 1 base not matched to a gene. CDR3 sequence: CASSNRGNEKLFF. The CDR3 DNA reads as TGCGCCAGCAGCAACAGGGGTAATGAAAAACTGTTTTTT. The entire variable domain, with the rest obtained from reference TRBV5-1 and TRBJ1-4, is as follows: KAGVTQTPRYLIKTRGQQVTLSCSPISGHRSVSWYQQTPGQGLQFLFEYFSETQRNKGNFPGRFSGRQFSNSRSEMNVSTLELGDSALYLCASSNRGNEKLFFGSGTQLSVL.

This clonotype was observed a few times. The rearrangement joins TRBV18 to TRBJ2-3; 14 bases agree with TRBD2. Germline CDR1 and CDR2: KGHSH and LQKENI. The CDR3 consists of 17 residues. Trimming removed 3 bases from V and 7 bases from J; junction bases left unmatched: 9. CDR3 nucleotides: TGTGCCAGCTCACCGTTCGGGACTAGCGGGAGTGTAAATACGCAGTATTTT. It specifies CASSPFGTSGSVNTQYF.

This clonotype was seen repeatedly, ten times or more. The gene calls are TRBV9 and TRBJ2-1; D gene unclear. Germline loops: CDR1 SGDLS, CDR2 YYNGEE. Deletions cut 4 bases from V and 5 bases from J, with 19 bases between. The CDR3 extends over 16 amino acids. CDR3 loop: CASSYGVVARNNEQFF. The CDR3 region has the DNA TGTGCCAGCAGCTATGGCGTGGTAGCTAGAAACAATGAGCAGTTCTTC.

The J gene is TRBJ1-2, the V gene TRBV20-1; D not resolved. CDR3 length equals 14 residues. The V end lost 3 bases, the J end lost 3 bases, and 14 bases lay between the germline ends. The germline V gene has CDR1 DFQATT and CDR2 SNEGSKA (reference sequence). CDR3 DNA sequence: TGCAGTGCTAGTGTAATGACTCGAGACTATGGCTACACCTTC. Translating it yields CSASVMTRDYGYTF.

This clonotype was recorded many times. The chain combines TRBV12-3 or TRBV12-4 with TRBJ2-2, with D hard to call. The CDR3 sequence is 14 residues long. V lost 7 bases and J lost 6, with 15 bases in between. CDR3 bases: TGTGCCAGCACCGTTACACTGACTCCCGGGGAGCTGTTTTTT. Its protein product is CASTVTLTPGELFF.

This clonotype has more than one count but fewer than ten. Here the CDR3 reads CASALDSASQPQHF. CDR3 in DNA: TGTGCCAGCGCCCTAGACAGTGCGAGTCAGCCCCAGCATTTT. The gene calls are TRBV7-9 and TRBJ1-5, with a tentative D call TRBD1 (5 bases). V lost 8 bases, J lost 6 bases, and 17 bases lay in between. From germline, CDR1 is SEHNR and CDR2 FQNEAQ (reference sequence). The CDR3 is 14 residues long.

This clonotype was counted ten times or more. The rearrangement links TRBV7-2 to TRBJ2-3; TRBD1 matches 10 bases. The CDR3 covers 17 residues. With 1 base clipped from V and 1 base from J, the junction kept 5 bases outside the gene matches. From germline, CDR1 is SGHTA and CDR2 FQGNSA. The CDR3 reads CASSLGTGTGGTDTQYF. The DNA of the CDR3 is TGTGCCAGCAGCTTAGGTACCGGGACAGGGGGCACAGATACGCAGTATTTT.

This rearrangement joins TRBV11-3 to TRBJ2-3; a weak D match, TRBD2 (6 bases). V dropped 1 base and J dropped 10 bases, with 18 bases sitting between them. Per germline, CDR1 SGHNT and CDR2 YENEEA. The CDR3 has 15 residues. CDR3 sequence reads: CASSLGGSGGGAQYF. CDR3 coding DNA: TGTGCCAGCAGCTTAGGGGGTAGCGGAGGAGGGGCGCAGTATTTT.

This clonotype was seen only a few times. This CDR3 is CASSLQTGSTDTQYF. The CDR3 DNA sequence: TGTGCCAGCAGCCTCCAGACAGGAAGCACAGATACGCAGTATTTT. The chain uses TRBV7-2 and TRBJ2-3, with D possibly TRBD1 on 6 matching bases. Germline CDR1 SGHTA, CDR2 FQGNSA. CDR3 length: 15 residues. The ends were cut back, 5 bases at V and 0 bases at J, with 12 bases in the middle.

The chain joins TRBV27 to TRBJ2-7; D not resolved. With 1 base removed from V and 3 bases from J, the gap between germline ends came to 10 bases. In germline, CDR1 is MNHEY, CDR2 SMNVEV (reference sequence). This CDR3 is built from 14 residues. The CDR3 loop is CASSLFVGLYEQYF. In DNA form, the CDR3 reads TGTGCCAGCAGTTTATTTGTGGGCCTCTACGAGCAGTACTTC.

The gene calls are TRBV20-1 and TRBJ2-3, with a weak D call TRBD2 (6 bases). This CDR3 is 16 amino acids long. Germline V lookup: CDR1 DFQATT, CDR2 SNEGSKA (reference sequence). The V gene lost 0 bases and the J gene lost 4 bases, with 17 bases spanning the gap. The CDR3 DNA reads as TGCAGTGCTAGAGATTCTTCCGGGGGAAGGCCAGATACGCAGTATTTT. This sequence encodes CSARDSSGGRPDTQYF.

This clonotype occurred many times. This rearrangement joins TRBV12-3 or TRBV12-4 to TRBJ1-1; 9 bases align to TRBD1. This CDR3 is 14 amino acids long. The V segment lost 5 bases and the J segment 5 bases; nucleotides outside the gene matches: 6. The CDR3 loop reads CASSMTGGETEAFF. Written as DNA, the CDR3 is TGTGCCAGCAGTATGACAGGGGGGGAGACTGAAGCTTTCTTT.

This clonotype has just a few counts. The genes are TRBV11-3 and TRBJ2-1; unclear D gene. V lost 1 base to trimming and J lost 6 bases, with 13 bases between them. CDR3 length: 15 amino acids. Germline CDR1 SGHNT, CDR2 YENEEA. The CDR3 region has the DNA TGTGCCAGCAGCTTAGGGCAGGAATACTTCAATGAGCAGTTCTTC. This translates into CASSLGQEYFNEQFF.

There are many counts of this clonotype. V gene TRBV5-6 combines with J gene TRBJ2-3; D gene uncertain. The CDR3 contains 11 residues. The germline V gene has CDR1 SGHDT and CDR2 YYEEEE. Trimming pared 4 bases from V and 6 bases from J, leaving 6 bases between. The CDR3, as DNA: TGTGCCAGCAGCCGCTGGGATACGCAGTATTTT. It specifies CASSRWDTQYF.

A few counts support this clonotype. The rearrangement uses TRBV11-2 and TRBJ1-1; 11 nucleotides agree with TRBD1. This CDR3 contains 14 residues. Trimming at V came to 5 bases and at J to 4 bases, leaving 3 bases not matched to a gene. CDR1 SGHAT and CDR2 FQNNGV come from the germline V gene. The chain's CDR3 is CASSVGTGGTEAFF. The CDR3 DNA follows: TGTGCCAGCAGCGTCGGGACAGGGGGCACTGAAGCTTTCTTT.